These 8 T cell receptor beta chains were all obtained from the same sample, sequenced in a study of CD8+ T cells in alopecia areata. After isolation, RNA underwent reverse transcription to generate cDNA as the sequencing template. The assay was immunoSEQ multiplex PCR, and TCRdb's table has in-frame clones only and misses some. The sample has about 97,000 clones; about 40% are singletons. The sample consisted of CD4+ T cells sorted from blood. These receptors were obtained from a human donor with alopecia areata.

V and J are TRBV4-3 and TRBJ2-3, with a tentative D call TRBD1 (6 bases). CDR1 and CDR2 (germline): LGHNA, YSLEER. CDR3 length equals 16 residues. Trimming took 4 bases from V and 1 from J, leaving 15 bases between them. CDR3 region: CASSRRTVPGTDTQYF. The CDR3 coding sequence is TGCGCCAGCAGCCGAAGGACAGTCCCCGGCACAGATACGCAGTATTTT.

V is TRBV4-1 and J is TRBJ2-7; 15 nucleotides match TRBD2. The J segment lost 4 bases and the V segment lost 0 bases, leaving 10 bases of the junction unmatched. The CDR3 runs 19 residues. Germline CDR1 reads MGHRA; CDR2 reads YSYEKL. Here the CDR3 reads CASSQEVGLAGGPLYEQYF. The CDR3 DNA reads TGCGCCAGCAGCCAAGAAGTTGGACTAGCGGGAGGGCCGTTGTACGAGCAGTACTTC.

The chain is built from TRBV7-8 and TRBJ1-3, with D unresolved. Per the germline V gene, CDR1 is SGHVS and CDR2 is FQNEAQ. The V gene lost 7 bases and the J gene lost 0 bases, with 10 bases spanning the gap. The CDR3 loop spans 14 amino acids. CDR3 DNA: TGTGCCAGCAAGATAGACGGCTCTGGAAACACCATATATTTT. Its translation: CASKIDGSGNTIYF.

The J gene is TRBJ1-2, the V gene TRBV30; D remains ambiguous. Trimming pared 4 bases from V and 3 bases from J, leaving 9 bases between. The CDR3 length is 12 residues. Germline-derived CDR1 and CDR2 are GTSNPN and SVGIG (reference sequence). The CDR3 DNA sequence: TGTGCCTGGACAGACACCTACTATGGCTACACCTTC. Translated: CAWTDTYYGYTF.

The chain has TRBV5-1 and TRBJ2-3; D is perhaps TRBD2 (6 bases). The CDR3 contains 16 residues. Germline V gene data show CDR1 as SGHRS and CDR2 as YFSETQ. The V end lost 0 bases, the J end lost 2 bases, and 13 bases lay between the germline ends. The CDR3 coding sequence is TGCGCCAGCAGCTTGGTCGTCTGGACTAACACAGATACGCAGTATTTT. It translates to CASSLVVWTNTDTQYF.

V usage is TRBV4-2 and J usage is TRBJ1-1; D unresolved. With 2 bases removed from V and 1 base from J, the gap between germline ends came to 8 bases. This CDR3 has 14 amino acids. Germline V gene data show CDR1 as LGHNA and CDR2 as YNFKEQ. The chain's CDR3 is CASSQFAGNTEAFF. CDR3 DNA sequence: TGTGCCAGCAGCCAATTCGCGGGGAACACTGAAGCTTTCTTT.

V is TRBV30 and J is TRBJ1-2; 8 bases line up with TRBD1. CDR1 and CDR2 (germline): GTSNPN, SVGIG (reference sequence). The CDR3 has 12 amino acids. Trimming removed 8 bases from V and 1 base from J; junction bases left unmatched: 3. CDR3 coding DNA: TGTGCCGGGACAGGACTTAACTATGGCTACACCTTC. Translation: CAGTGLNYGYTF.

This clone was seen a few times. The rearrangement links TRBV28 to TRBJ1-4, with D maybe TRBD1 (6 bases). The CDR3 length is 15 residues. CDR1 is MDHEN, CDR2 SYDVKM, per germline. V was shortened by 2 bases and J by 3 bases, with 10 bases between the two germline ends. The chain's CDR3 is CASSLDRLSNEKLFF. CDR3 bases: TGTGCCAGCAGTTTAGACAGGTTATCTAATGAAAAACTGTTTTTT.